This TCR beta chain originates from a study of blood T cell repertoires in COVID-19. Study context: PBMCs, B-cell-depleted T cells, or T cells were the source of the cDNA or gDNA that made up the material.

Seattle participants joined during active infection and were tracked over time. Germline V gene data show CDR1 as LNHDA and CDR2 as SQIVND (reference sequence). J was trimmed by 1 base and V by 7 bases; bases with no gene match: 12. The length of the CDR3 is 17 residues. Original analysis: How many nucleated cells were present was estimated from reference gene primer amplification. TCRdb keeps only in-frame clones here, not all; method: immunoSEQ multiplex PCR. V, J and clone size derive from that table, while D and trimming were established from the DNA sequence. Altogether around 340,000 clones are present, more than 70% being singletons, with the ten largest covering roughly 4%.

This TCR derives from a woman between 55 and 75 years old with COVID-19, enrolled during active disease. The chain has TRBV19 and TRBJ1-5; 8 nucleotides agree with TRBD1. Input material: peripheral blood. CDR3 DNA sequence: TGTGCCAGTACCATAGACAGGGGTGGAATGAGCAATCAGCCCCAGCATTTT. As protein: CASTIDRGGMSNQPQHF.